This TCR beta chain was obtained from a study of OX40 agonist ivuxolimab in advanced cancers. As for the study more broadly: Ivuxolimab was an agonistic, fully human IgG2 monoclonal antibody directed against OX40 (CD134), a costimulatory receptor. The paper describes the monotherapy dose-escalation part (N of about 52 patients) of the phase I trial of ivuxolimab. Peripheral TCRbeta sequencing was intended to test whether TCR sequence diversity was altered and clonal T-cell expansion was caused by ivuxolimab. The dose-escalation cohort was 82.7% male with a mean age of roughly 60 years, ranging from roughly 23 to 79. Among the 52 dose-escalation patients, around 20 had hepatocellular carcinoma, approximately 15 melanoma, 9 renal cell carcinoma and 9 head and neck cancer. Intravenous ivuxolimab was administered to patients every 2 weeks at six dose levels: 0.01, 0.1, 0.3, 1.5, 3 and 10 mg/kg. Partial responses occurred in three dose-escalation patients: two with cutaneous melanoma and one with hepatocellular carcinoma. Prior anti-PD-1, anti-PD-L1 or anti-CTLA-4 therapy was permitted, and about two fifths of dose-escalation patients had received checkpoint inhibitors.

Taken from cysteine to phenylalanine, the CDR3 has 15 residues. The DNA shown is the 45-base CDR3, in frame from base 1. Per the germline V gene (reference sequence), LNHDA is the CDR1 and SQIVND is the CDR2. At the junction V is shortened by 7 bases and J by 4 bases; bases outside the gene matches: 5. The trial excluded patients who had a history of autoimmune disease or who were on systemic immunosuppression. Peripheral blood for TCR sequencing was collected from all dose cohorts at baseline, on cycle 4 day 1, and on cycle 7 day 1. The samples were drawn from a first-in-human, open-label, multicenter phase I dose-escalation trial of ivuxolimab. Adults with locally advanced or metastatic melanoma, renal cell, hepatocellular, or head and neck squamous cell carcinoma were enrolled in the trial. Before TCR sequencing, CD4+ T cells and CD8+ T cells from peripheral blood were sorted into separate populations.

The paper as a whole reports these results and caveats: In partial responders in the 0.1-3.0 mg/kg groups, normalized peripheral clonal expansion was found to be among the lowest, especially among CD8+ T cells. The antigen specificity of the peripheral T cells that underwent clonal expansion was not determined. After ivuxolimab, CD8+ T cells had more expanded clones than CD4+ T cells on average. Low levels of normalized T-cell clonal expansion were also shown by some nonresponding patients. At doses of 0.1 to 3.0 mg/kg, clonal expansion of both CD4+ and CD8+ T cells in blood was seen between baseline and week 6.

To sequence the TCRbeta CDR3 region, genomic DNA was isolated from the sorted cells. TCRbeta CDR3 regions were sequenced using the immunoSEQ Assay. Sourced from immuneACCESS, this table was stored by TCRdb with only in-frame sequences that have V and J called. A share of the clones is absent; for the studies checked, an unresolved V gene accounts for under half, and the remainder has no known explanation. A total of about 22,000 clones appear in this sample, approximately 88% of them only once. The top ten constitute approximately 35% of the sample. To note about this clone: The clone's antigen remains unknown. The record has no base qualities; no much larger clone is one base away.

Recombination joined TRBV19 with TRBJ2-1, with 12 central nucleotides matching TRBD2. Sequencing was performed on CD4+ or CD8+ T cells sorted from blood, taken in a trial of the OX40 agonist ivuxolimab. This TCR derives from an adult with an advanced solid tumor such as melanoma, head and neck, liver or kidney cancer. The nucleotides read TGTGCCAGTACCCTGACTAGCGGGGGTTACAATGAGCAGTTCTTC. This sequence encodes CASTLTSGGYNEQFF.